This is a list of T cell receptor beta chains from one sample in a study of T cell responses to AZD1222 COVID-19 vaccine. Generated by immunoSEQ multiplex PCR, the TCRdb table keeps only in-frame clones and is missing some. The repertoire has 70,000 to 75,000 clones, around 90% of them found once; the top ten carry 1% to 1.5%. The sample in question was peripheral blood, obtained 28 days after the second AZD1222 dose. The receptor set was obtained from an adult who received the AZD1222 COVID-19 vaccine. Both conserved end residues are part of each CDR3. The D gene is left open where the match is weak. Size tells how often a clone was seen (once, few, many) or the class of an expanded clone, and some rows leave it out.

V	size	J	D	DNA	CDR3
TRBV28	NA	TRBJ1-2	TRBD1	TGTGCCTGCTCCGGGACAGTTAACTATGGCTACACCTTC	CACSGTVNYGYTF
TRBV6-5	NA	TRBJ1-1	TRBD1	TGTGCCAGCAGTTACTCTAGGGACAGGGAAGCTTTCTTT	CASSYSRDREAFF
TRBV18	NA	TRBJ1-2	TRBD1	TGTGCCAGCTCACCGCCAAACAACAGGGGCTATGGCTACACCTTC	CASSPPNNRGYGYTF
TRBV6-5	NA	TRBJ1-2	NA	TGTGCCAGCTCAATGCCCCCCGGAGATCCCTATGGCTACACCTTC	CASSMPPGDPYGYTF
TRBV10-3	NA	TRBJ2-5	NA	TGTGCCACCCGAGAGGGTCAAGAGACCCAGTACTTC	CATREGQETQYF
TRBV12-5	NA	TRBJ1-6	TRBD1	TGTGCTAGTGGTCCCTGGACAGGGGGCAATTCACCCCTCCACTTT	CASGPWTGGNSPLHF
TRBV7-9	few	TRBJ2-7	NA	TGTGCCAGCAGCCCTATACAGGGAGCGGTATACGAGCAGTACTTC	CASSPIQGAVYEQYF
TRBV19	NA	TRBJ1-1	NA	TGTGCCAGTAGTGTATTCCCCGATGGGGTGGCGAACACTGAAGCTTTCTTT	CASSVFPDGVANTEAFF
TRBV2	once	TRBJ1-1	TRBD1	TGTGCCAGCAGTACCCGGACAGGGTTCACTGAAGCTTTCTTT	CASSTRTGFTEAFF
TRBV13	NA	TRBJ1-5	NA	TGTGCCAGCAGCTTAGGACGCAACAATCAGCCCCAGCATTTT	CASSLGRNNQPQHF
TRBV2	NA	TRBJ2-7	NA	TGTGCCAGCAGTGAAATCCTAGCCTACGAGCAGTACTTC	CASSEILAYEQYF
TRBV10-3	NA	TRBJ1-1	TRBD1	TGTGCCATTGCAGGGGGGGGGACTGAAGCTTTCTTT	CAIAGGGTEAFF
TRBV29-1	NA	TRBJ1-5	NA	TGCAGCGTTGAAAGGACAGAAAATCAGCCCCAGCATTTT	CSVERTENQPQHF
TRBV9	few	TRBJ2-4	NA	TGTGCCAGCAGCGTAGGGGGCGGTTCAAACATTCAGTACTTC	CASSVGGGSNIQYF
TRBV20-1	few	TRBJ2-2	NA	TGCAGTGCTAGTAAGAGGAGGCTCACCGGGGAGCTGTTTTTT	CSASKRRLTGELFF
TRBV19	NA	TRBJ1-5	NA	TGTGCCAGTAGTATTTTCGGAAGCAATCAGCCCCAGCATTTT	CASSIFGSNQPQHF
TRBV5-6	once	TRBJ2-7	NA	TGTGCCAGCAGCTTAAACTACGAGCAGTACTTC	CASSLNYEQYF
TRBV10-2	NA	TRBJ1-5	NA	TGCGCCAGCAGCCCGCGGGGGATACACTCAGGGCAGCCCCAGCATTTT	CASSPRGIHSGQPQHF
TRBV6-2/TRBV6-3	NA	TRBJ2-1	TRBD2	TGTGCCAGCAGTTACTCGAGTCTGGCGGGAGAGTTCTTC	CASSYSSLAGEFF
TRBV14	once	TRBJ1-1	NA	TGTGCCAGCAGCCGTGGGACTCGGTTGAATCAGTTCAACACTGAAGCTTTCTTT	CASSRGTRLNQFNTEAFF
TRBV4-2	NA	TRBJ2-7	TRBD2	TGTGCCAGCAGCCAAGACCGGGCTAGCGGGAGCTACGAGCAGTACTTC	CASSQDRASGSYEQYF
TRBV5-5	once	TRBJ1-2	NA	TGTGCCAGCAGCTTGGGGGGGACTAACTATGGCTACACCTTC	CASSLGGTNYGYTF
TRBV2	NA	TRBJ2-7	NA	TGTGCCAGCAGAACAGACTCCTACGAGCAGTACTTC	CASRTDSYEQYF
TRBV29-1	NA	TRBJ2-7	NA	TGCAGCGTTGGGACCTTCCCCTACTACGAGCAGTACTTC	CSVGTFPYYEQYF
TRBV6-2/TRBV6-3	NA	TRBJ2-7	NA	TGTGCCAGCAGTAAAGGCGAGCCGTACGAGCAGTACTTC	CASSKGEPYEQYF
TRBV10-3	NA	TRBJ2-5	NA	TGTGCCATCAGTAAAACACGCCAAGAGACCCAGTACTTC	CAISKTRQETQYF
TRBV5-1	NA	TRBJ2-1	TRBD2	TGCGCCAGCAGCTTACTAGCGGGAACCTACAATGAGCAGTTCTTC	CASSLLAGTYNEQFF
TRBV27	NA	TRBJ1-3	NA	TGTGCCAGCAGCCTACAGCCTATCTCTGGAAACACCATATATTTT	CASSLQPISGNTIYF
TRBV15	NA	TRBJ2-2	TRBD2	TGTGCCACCAGCAGAGATCTGGGACTAGCGAACACCGGGGAGCTGTTTTTT	CATSRDLGLANTGELFF
TRBV7-9	NA	TRBJ1-3	NA	TGTGCCAGCAGCTTCCGAGGGAGTTCTGGAAACACCATATATTTT	CASSFRGSSGNTIYF
TRBV3-1/TRBV3-2	NA	TRBJ2-1	NA	TGTGCCAGCAGCCATGAGGCCGATGAGCAGTTCTTC	CASSHEADEQFF
TRBV19	NA	TRBJ1-2	NA	TGTGCCAGTAGTACAACCGGACACGGCGATCACTATGGCTACACCTTC	CASSTTGHGDHYGYTF
TRBV3-1/TRBV3-2	NA	TRBJ2-5	NA	TGTGCCAGCAGCCAAGAACTAGCAGAGACCCAGTACTTC	CASSQELAETQYF
TRBV11-2	NA	TRBJ1-1	NA	TGTGCCAGCAGCTTCCACAGTGAAGCTTTCTTT	CASSFHSEAFF
TRBV18	once	TRBJ1-5	NA	TGTGCCAGCTCACCACGGGGGGCCACAGGGCAAAATCAGCCCCAGCATTTT	CASSPRGATGQNQPQHF
TRBV28	NA	TRBJ2-1	TRBD1	TGTGCCAGCAGTACTATCCGGGACAGTTACAATGAGCAGTTCTTC	CASSTIRDSYNEQFF
TRBV6-4	NA	TRBJ1-1	NA	TGTGCCAGCAGAGATAAGGGGAACACTGAAGCTTTCTTT	CASRDKGNTEAFF
TRBV5-8	NA	TRBJ1-2	NA	TGTGCCAGCCACAGCGGTGGTGGCTACACCTTC	CASHSGGGYTF
TRBV9	NA	TRBJ2-3	NA	TGTGCCAGCAGCGTAGCCGTAGGGAGCGTTGATACGCAGTATTTT	CASSVAVGSVDTQYF
TRBV6-2/TRBV6-3	NA	TRBJ1-5	NA	TGTGCCAGCAGTTACTCTACAGGGATCAATCAGCCCCAGCATTTT	CASSYSTGINQPQHF
TRBV19	few	TRBJ2-7	TRBD1	TGTGCCAGTAGTCCCTTGATGAGGGACAGGGCTAATTATGGTAGCTACGAGCAGTACTTC	CASSPLMRDRANYGSYEQYF
TRBV3-1/TRBV3-2	NA	TRBJ2-1	TRBD2	TGTGCCAGCAGGACTAGCGGGAGGGGGTTTGGTGAGCAGTTCTTC	CASRTSGRGFGEQFF
TRBV30	NA	TRBJ1-4	NA	TGTGCCTGGAGTGTCTCAGGCGAAAAACTGTTTTTT	CAWSVSGEKLFF
TRBV19	NA	TRBJ2-3	TRBD1	TGTGCCAGTAATCACAGGGGGAGAACAGATACGCAGTATTTT	CASNHRGRTDTQYF
TRBV5-8	NA	TRBJ1-5	NA	TGTGCCACCAGCCGGGATAGCAATCAGCCCCAGCATTTT	CATSRDSNQPQHF
TRBV10-3	NA	TRBJ2-1	NA	TGTGCCATCAGTGAAGCCGGGACCACCTCCTACAATGAGCAGTTCTTC	CAISEAGTTSYNEQFF
TRBV7-3	NA	TRBJ2-5	NA	TGTGCCAGCAGCCAGAACCAAGAGACCCAGTACTTC	CASSQNQETQYF
TRBV19	NA	TRBJ2-1	TRBD2	TGTGCCAGTAGAATGAGCGGGAGGAACAATGAGCAGTTCTTC	CASRMSGRNNEQFF
TRBV20-1	NA	TRBJ2-1	NA	TGCAGTGCTAGAGAACTCTATGAGCAGTTCTTC	CSARELYEQFF
TRBV6-5	NA	TRBJ1-2	TRBD1	TGTGCCAGCAGGACGTGGACAGGCCGCTATGGCTACACCTTC	CASRTWTGRYGYTF
TRBV6-2/TRBV6-3	few	TRBJ2-7	TRBD2	TGTGCCAGCAGTTCCAGCGGGGGCGGCTCCTACGAGCAGTACTTC	CASSSSGGGSYEQYF
TRBV5-1	NA	TRBJ2-3	TRBD2	TGCGCCAGCAGCTCGCAACACCTGGGACTAGCGGAGACAGATACGCAGTATTTT	CASSSQHLGLAETDTQYF
TRBV7-2	once	TRBJ2-1	NA	TGTGCCAGCAGCCCGCGGGTTTCAAGCGCCTCCTACAATGAGCAGTTCTTC	CASSPRVSSASYNEQFF
TRBV6-2/TRBV6-3	NA	TRBJ2-5	NA	TGTGCCAGCAGTTCCTACCACCTGGGGCCGACGTACCAAGAGACCCAGTACTTC	CASSSYHLGPTYQETQYF
TRBV6-2/TRBV6-3	NA	TRBJ2-1	TRBD1	TGTGCCAGCAGCCTGGTGGGACAGGGTAGAAATGAGCAGTTCTTC	CASSLVGQGRNEQFF
TRBV6-5	NA	TRBJ2-5	TRBD2	TGTGCCAGCGGTACTAGCGGGCAAGAGACCCAGTACTTC	CASGTSGQETQYF
TRBV3-1/TRBV3-2	NA	TRBJ2-7	NA	TGTGCCAGCAGCCAAGTAAGCGAGCAGTACTTC	CASSQVSEQYF